What follows are 4 T cell receptor beta chains derived from one specimen sequenced in a study of blood T cell repertoires in COVID-19. Produced via immunoSEQ multiplex PCR; TCRdb's table is partial and in-frame only. The sample lists under 150,000 clones; around 85% were seen once. The sequenced sample consisted of peripheral blood. These receptor sequences come from a man in his fifties or sixties with acute or convalescent COVID-19.

The genes are TRBV5-1 and TRBJ1-5; possibly TRBD1 for D (5 bases). Trimming removed 0 bases at V and 4 bases at J, with 11 bases between. Germline V CDR1 and CDR2: SGHRS, YFSETQ. CDR3 length equals 15 residues. The CDR3 DNA is TGCGCCAGCAGCTTGGTGGGGGGAGTAAATCAGCCCCAGCATTTT. The encoded protein is CASSLVGGVNQPQHF. The full variable domain, rest sourced from reference TRBV5-1 and TRBJ1-5, is KAGVTQTPRYLIKTRGQQVTLSCSPISGHRSVSWYQQTPGQGLQFLFEYFSETQRNKGNFPGRFSGRQFSNSRSEMNVSTLELGDSALYLCASSLVGGVNQPQHFGDGTRLSIL.

A remark on this clone: The same CDR3 arises from other DNA sequences in this sample as well. The chain joins TRBV18 to TRBJ2-7; 8 bases line up with TRBD1. V lost 0 bases, J lost 7 bases, and 5 bases stayed unmatched. Germline lookup yields CDR1 KGHSH and CDR2 LQKENI. The CDR3 has 14 residues. CDR3 in DNA: TGTGCCAGCTCACCACCGGACAGGGCATGGGAGCAGTACTTC. It translates to CASSPPDRAWEQYF. Together with reference TRBV18 and TRBJ2-7, the CDR3 gives the full variable domain: NAGVMQNPRHLVRRRGQEARLRCSPMKGHSHVYWYRQLPEEGLKFMVYLQKENIIDESGMPKERFSAEFPKEGPSILRIQQVVRGDSAAYFCASSPPDRAWEQYFGPGTRLTVT.

The chain joins TRBV27 to TRBJ1-2; no clear D. From germline, CDR1 is MNHEY and CDR2 SMNVEV (reference sequence). This CDR3 spans 13 amino acids. V lost 8 bases and J lost 4, with 14 bases in between. The DNA for the CDR3 is TGTGCCAGCGGCGGCCCGTTTACCTATGGCTACACCTTC. This sequence encodes CASGGPFTYGYTF.

This clone has more than one count but fewer than ten. This chain joins TRBV7-8 and TRBJ1-2; D may be TRBD1 (6 bases). This CDR3 is built from 15 residues. CDR1 is SGHVS and CDR2 is FQNEAQ in the germline V gene. V was clipped by 1 base and J by 4 bases, with 13 bases between them. The CDR3 DNA follows: TGTGCCAGCAGCTTAGGCATGACAGGAGGCTATGGCTACACCTTC. This gives the protein CASSLGMTGGYGYTF. The full variable domain, with the rest looked up from reference TRBV7-8 and TRBJ1-2, is GAGVSQSPRYKVAKRGQDVALRCDPISGHVSLFWYQQALGQGPEFLTYFQNEAQLDKSGLPSDRFFAERPEGSVSTLKIQRTQQEDSAVYLCASSLGMTGGYGYTFGSGTRLTVV.